This TCR beta chain emerged from a study of tumor and adjacent non-tumor tissue in lung cancer. For the study at large: Stage I to III disease affected approximately 11 men and roughly 5 women aged roughly 31 to 80. Overall study findings and caveats: Tumor tissue had significantly higher TCR diversity than normal lung.

CDR3 length equals 13 residues. Germline loops: CDR1 SQVTM, CDR2 ANQGSEA. This sample's RNA came from whole unsorted tissue. Chemotherapy-naive patients with new lung cancer underwent thoracic surgery in China, August–late 2014. As regards this clonotype: The target antigen is unknown. A read error is likely, as this CDR3 ends without the conserved phenylalanine or tryptophan.

TCRbeta libraries were built with three rounds of nested PCR, modified from ARM-PCR. TCRdb called the multiplex PCR reads again in MiXCR, with one record for every CDR3 protein. The data show fewer than 120,000 distinct CDR3 sequences, 84% seen once. The sequenced sample was lung tumor tissue. V and J are TRBV29-1 and TRBJ1-2; perhaps TRBD1 as D (5 bases). The sequence was obtained from a man in his 70s with non-small cell lung cancer. The CDR3 protein is CTAVSQANYGYTL. In nucleotides, the CDR3 is TGCACCGCTGTGTCACAGGCTAACTATGGCTACACCTTG.